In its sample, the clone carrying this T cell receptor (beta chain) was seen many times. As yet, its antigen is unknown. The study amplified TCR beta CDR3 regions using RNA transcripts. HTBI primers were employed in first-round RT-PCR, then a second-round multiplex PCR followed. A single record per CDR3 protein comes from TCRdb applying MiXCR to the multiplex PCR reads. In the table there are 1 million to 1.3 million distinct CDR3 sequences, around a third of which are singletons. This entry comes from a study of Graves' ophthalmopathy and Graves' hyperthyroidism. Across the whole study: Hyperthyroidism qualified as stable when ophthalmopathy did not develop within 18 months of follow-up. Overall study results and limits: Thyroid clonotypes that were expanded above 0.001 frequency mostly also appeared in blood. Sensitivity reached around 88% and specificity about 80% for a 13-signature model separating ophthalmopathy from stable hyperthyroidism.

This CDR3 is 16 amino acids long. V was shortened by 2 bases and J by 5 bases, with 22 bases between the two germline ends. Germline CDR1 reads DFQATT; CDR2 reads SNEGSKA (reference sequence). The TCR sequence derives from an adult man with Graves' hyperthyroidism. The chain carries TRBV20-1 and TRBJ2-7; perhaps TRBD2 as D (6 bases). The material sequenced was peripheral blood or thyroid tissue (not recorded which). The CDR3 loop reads CSARPGGRGVLHEQYF. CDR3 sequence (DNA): TGCAGTGCTAGACCCGGGGGTCGGGGAGTGCTCCACGAGCAGTACTTC.